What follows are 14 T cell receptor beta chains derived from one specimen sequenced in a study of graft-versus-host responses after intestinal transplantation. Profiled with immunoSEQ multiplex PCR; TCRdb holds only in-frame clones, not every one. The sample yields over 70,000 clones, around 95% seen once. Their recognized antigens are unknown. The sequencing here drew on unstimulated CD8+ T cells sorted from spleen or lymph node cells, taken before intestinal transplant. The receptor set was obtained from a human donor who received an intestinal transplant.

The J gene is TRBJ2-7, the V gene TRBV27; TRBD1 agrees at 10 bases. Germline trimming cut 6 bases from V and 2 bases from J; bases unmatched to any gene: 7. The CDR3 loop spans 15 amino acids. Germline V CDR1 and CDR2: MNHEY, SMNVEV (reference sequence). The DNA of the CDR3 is TGTGCCAGCAGGTTCTGGGACAGGGGCCCCTACGAGCAGTACTTC. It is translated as CASRFWDRGPYEQYF.

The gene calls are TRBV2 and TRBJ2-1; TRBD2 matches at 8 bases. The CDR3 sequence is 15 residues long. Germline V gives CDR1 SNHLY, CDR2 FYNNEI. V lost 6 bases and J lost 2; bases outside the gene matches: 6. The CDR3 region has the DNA TGTGCCAGCAGCCTAGGGACTAGACCCTACAATGAGCAGTTCTTC. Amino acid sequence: CASSLGTRPYNEQFF.

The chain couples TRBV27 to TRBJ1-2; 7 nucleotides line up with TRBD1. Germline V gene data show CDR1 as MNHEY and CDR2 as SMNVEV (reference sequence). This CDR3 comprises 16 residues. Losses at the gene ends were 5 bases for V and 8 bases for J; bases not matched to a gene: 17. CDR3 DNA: TGTGCCAGCAGTCCACTCGGGACAGTTGGGTCGTGGGGCTACACCTTC. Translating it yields CASSPLGTVGSWGYTF.

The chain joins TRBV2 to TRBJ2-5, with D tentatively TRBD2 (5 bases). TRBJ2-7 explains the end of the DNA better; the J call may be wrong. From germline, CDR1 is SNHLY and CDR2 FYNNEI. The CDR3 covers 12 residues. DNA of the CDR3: TGTGCCAGCAGTGAAGGGACTGACGAGCAGTACTTC. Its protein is CASSEGTDEQYF.

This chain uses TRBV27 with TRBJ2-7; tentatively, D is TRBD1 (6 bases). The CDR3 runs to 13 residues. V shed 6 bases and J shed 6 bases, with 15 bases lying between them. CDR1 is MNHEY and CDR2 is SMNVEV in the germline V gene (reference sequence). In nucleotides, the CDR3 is TGTGCCAGCAGCCCCGGGACATTAGGCGAGCAGTACTTC. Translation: CASSPGTLGEQYF.

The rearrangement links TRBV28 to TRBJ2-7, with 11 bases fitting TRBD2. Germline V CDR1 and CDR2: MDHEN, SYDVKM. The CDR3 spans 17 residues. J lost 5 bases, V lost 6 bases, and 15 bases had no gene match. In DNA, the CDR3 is TGTGCCAGCAGCCTTAGCGGGAGGGCCCTTCTTCCCAACGAGCAGTACTTC. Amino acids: CASSLSGRALLPNEQYF.

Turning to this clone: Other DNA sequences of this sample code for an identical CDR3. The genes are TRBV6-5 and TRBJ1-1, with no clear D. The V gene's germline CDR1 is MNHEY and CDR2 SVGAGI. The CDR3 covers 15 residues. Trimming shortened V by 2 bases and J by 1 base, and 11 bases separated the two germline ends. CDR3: CASSYGSGENTEAFF. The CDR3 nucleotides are TGTGCCAGCAGTTACGGGTCAGGAGAGAACACTGAAGCTTTCTTT.

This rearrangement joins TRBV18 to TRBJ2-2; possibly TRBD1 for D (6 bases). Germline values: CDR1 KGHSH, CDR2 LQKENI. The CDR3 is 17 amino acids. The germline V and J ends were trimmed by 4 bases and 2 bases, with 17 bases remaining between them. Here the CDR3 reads CASSRTRQARNTGELFF. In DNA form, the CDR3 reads TGTGCCAGCTCACGCACACGACAGGCGCGAAACACCGGGGAGCTGTTTTTT.

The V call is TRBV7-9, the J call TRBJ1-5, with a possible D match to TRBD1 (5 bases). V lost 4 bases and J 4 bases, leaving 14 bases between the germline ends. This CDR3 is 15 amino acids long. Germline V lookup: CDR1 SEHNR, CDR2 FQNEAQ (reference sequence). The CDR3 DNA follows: TGTGCCAGCAGCTCGGGGACCGAGCCTAATCAGCCCCAGCATTTT. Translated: CASSSGTEPNQPQHF.

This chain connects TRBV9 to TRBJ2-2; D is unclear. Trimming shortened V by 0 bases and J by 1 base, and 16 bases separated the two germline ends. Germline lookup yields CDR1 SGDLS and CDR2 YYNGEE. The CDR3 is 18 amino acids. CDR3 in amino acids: CASSVAGRLSQNTGELFF. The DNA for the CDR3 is TGTGCCAGCAGCGTAGCTGGGCGGTTGTCTCAGAACACCGGGGAGCTGTTTTTT.

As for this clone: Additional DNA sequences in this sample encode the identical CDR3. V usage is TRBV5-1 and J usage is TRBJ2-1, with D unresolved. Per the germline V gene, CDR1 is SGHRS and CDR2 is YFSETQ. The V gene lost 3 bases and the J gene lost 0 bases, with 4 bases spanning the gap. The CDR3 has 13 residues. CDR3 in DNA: TGCGCCAGCAGCTCCTCCTCCTACAATGAGCAGTTCTTC. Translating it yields CASSSSSYNEQFF. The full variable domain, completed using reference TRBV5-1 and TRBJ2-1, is KAGVTQTPRYLIKTRGQQVTLSCSPISGHRSVSWYQQTPGQGLQFLFEYFSETQRNKGNFPGRFSGRQFSNSRSEMNVSTLELGDSALYLCASSSSSYNEQFFGPGTRLTVL.

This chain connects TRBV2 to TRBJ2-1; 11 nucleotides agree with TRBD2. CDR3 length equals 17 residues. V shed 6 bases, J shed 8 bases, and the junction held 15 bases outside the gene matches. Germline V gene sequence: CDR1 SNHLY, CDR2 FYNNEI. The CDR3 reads CASREGTSGIPGDEQFF. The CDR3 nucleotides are TGTGCCAGCAGGGAGGGGACTAGCGGAATCCCAGGTGATGAGCAGTTCTTC.

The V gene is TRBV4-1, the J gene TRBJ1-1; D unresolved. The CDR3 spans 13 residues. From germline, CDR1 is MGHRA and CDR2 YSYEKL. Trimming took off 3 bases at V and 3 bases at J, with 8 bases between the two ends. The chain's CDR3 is CASSHLQDTEAFF. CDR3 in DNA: TGCGCCAGCAGCCACCTACAAGACACTGAAGCTTTCTTT.

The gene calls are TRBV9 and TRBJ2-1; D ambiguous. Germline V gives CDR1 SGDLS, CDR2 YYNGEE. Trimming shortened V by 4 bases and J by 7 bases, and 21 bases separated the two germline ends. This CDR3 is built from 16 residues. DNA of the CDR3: TGTGCCAGCAGCCCCGGTAGGGTCGCGCGGTATAATGAGCAGTTCTTC. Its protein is CASSPGRVARYNEQFF.